Below are 5 T cell receptor beta chains sequenced from a single sample in a study of tumor-infiltrating lymphocytes in primary liver carcinoma. The roughly 19-33 mg bulk tissue piece was not sorted before simultaneous RNA and DNA extraction. Total RNA (around 0.45 ug) served as template for TCR beta cDNA synthesis primed by a constant-region primer. Construction of TCR beta libraries relied on three successive nested multiplex PCR rounds employing slightly modified ARM-PCR. A C-beta reverse primer was combined with TRBV1-TRBV30 forward primers in the first two PCR rounds, and each round had roughly 9 cycles. One entry per CDR3 protein, called by TCRdb with MiXCR from the multiplex PCR reads. The sample shows approximately 100,000 distinct CDR3 sequences, about 62% of them seen only once. Sequenced input: liver tumor tissue from sampling region 2. Subset specified: tumor region T2, inferior pole. The receptors were sampled from an older woman with primary liver carcinoma and hepatitis B virus infection.

This clonotype was seen a handful of times. A much larger clone lies one base from this, so it may be a read error. The chain couples TRBV5-6 to TRBJ2-1; 7 positions match TRBD1. The CDR3 is 15 amino acids. Germline loops: CDR1 SGHDT, CDR2 YYEEEE. The CDR3: CTSSPFWDRDNEQFF. In DNA form, the CDR3 reads TGTACCAGCAGCCCCTTCTGGGACAGAGACAATGAGCAGTTCTTC.

This clonotype appeared once. The chain is built from TRBV11-3 and TRBJ2-1; TRBD2 is a possible D gene (6 bases). V was trimmed by 5 bases and J by 4 bases, leaving 15 bases between them. Germline V CDR1 and CDR2: SGHNT, YENEEA. This CDR3 is 15 amino acids long. CDR3 DNA: TGTGCCAGCAGCGCGACTAGAGGCCAATACAATGAGCAGTTCTTC. This sequence encodes CASSATRGQYNEQFF.

This clonotype was detected ten times or more. J is TRBJ2-5 and V is TRBV7-9; D remains ambiguous. CDR3 size: 16 residues. The V gene's germline CDR1 is SEHNR and CDR2 FQNEAQ (reference sequence). Trimming took 1 base from V and 5 from J, leaving 17 bases between them. The CDR3 region is CASSLVSQRVVETQYF. CDR3 bases: TGTGCCAGCAGCTTAGTGAGTCAAAGGGTGGTGGAGACCCAGTACTTC.

This chain links TRBV29-1 with TRBJ1-2; D not certain. Trimming left V 8 bases short and J 0 bases short, with 10 bases between. CDR1 and CDR2 from the germline V gene are SQVTM and ANQGSEA. This CDR3 has 12 amino acids. The DNA for the CDR3 is TGCAGCCTTGTAGGAACTAACTATGGCTACACCTTC. Its protein is CSLVGTNYGYTF.

In its sample, this clonotype was seen once. Mismatch with germline at one junction end may stem from a read error. The chain carries TRBV11-1 and TRBJ2-2, with no clear D. The CDR3 totals 14 residues. Germline assignment: CDR1 SGHAT and CDR2 FQDESV (reference sequence). CDR3 loop: CVSRLSLNTGELFF. CDR3 DNA: TGTGTCAGCAGACTGAGCCTTAACACCGGGGAGCTGTTTTTT.